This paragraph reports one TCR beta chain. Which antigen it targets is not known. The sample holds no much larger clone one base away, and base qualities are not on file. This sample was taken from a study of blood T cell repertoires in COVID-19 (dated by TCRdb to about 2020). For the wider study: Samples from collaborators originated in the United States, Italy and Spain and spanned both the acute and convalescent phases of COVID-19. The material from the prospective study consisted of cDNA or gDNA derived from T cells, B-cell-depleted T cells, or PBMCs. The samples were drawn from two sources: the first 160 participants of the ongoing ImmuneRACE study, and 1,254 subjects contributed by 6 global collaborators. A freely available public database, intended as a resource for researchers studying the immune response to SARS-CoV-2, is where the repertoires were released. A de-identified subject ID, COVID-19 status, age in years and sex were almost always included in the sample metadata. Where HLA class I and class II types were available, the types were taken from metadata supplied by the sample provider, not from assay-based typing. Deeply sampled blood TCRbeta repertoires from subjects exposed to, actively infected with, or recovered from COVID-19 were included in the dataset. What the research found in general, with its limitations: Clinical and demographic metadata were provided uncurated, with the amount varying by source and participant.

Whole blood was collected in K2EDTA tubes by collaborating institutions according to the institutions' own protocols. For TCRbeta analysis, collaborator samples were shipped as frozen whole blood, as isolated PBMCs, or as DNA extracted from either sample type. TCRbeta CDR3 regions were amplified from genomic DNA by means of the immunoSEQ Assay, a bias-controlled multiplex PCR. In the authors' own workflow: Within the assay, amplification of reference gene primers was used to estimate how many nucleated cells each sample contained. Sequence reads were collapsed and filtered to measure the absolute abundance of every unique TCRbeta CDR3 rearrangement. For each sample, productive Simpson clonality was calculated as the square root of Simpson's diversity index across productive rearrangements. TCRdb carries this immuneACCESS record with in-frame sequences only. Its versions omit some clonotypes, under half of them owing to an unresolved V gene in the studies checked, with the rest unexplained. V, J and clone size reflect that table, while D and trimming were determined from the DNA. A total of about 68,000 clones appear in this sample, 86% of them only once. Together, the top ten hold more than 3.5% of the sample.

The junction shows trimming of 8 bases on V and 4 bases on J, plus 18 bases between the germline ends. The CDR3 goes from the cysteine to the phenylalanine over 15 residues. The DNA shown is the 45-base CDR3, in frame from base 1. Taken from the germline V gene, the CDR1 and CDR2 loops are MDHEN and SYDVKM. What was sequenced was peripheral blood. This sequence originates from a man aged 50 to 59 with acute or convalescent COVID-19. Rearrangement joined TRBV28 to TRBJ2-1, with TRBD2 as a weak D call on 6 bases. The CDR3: CASGTFQGLYNEQFF. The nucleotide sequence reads TGTGCCAGCGGGACCTTTCAGGGACTTTACAATGAGCAGTTCTTC.